This TCR beta chain emerged from a study of shared clonotypes between healthy human individuals. Libraries were prepared by immunoSEQ multiplex PCR; TCRdb keeps only in-frame clonotypes and omits some of them. The data show more than 1,200,000 clones, 98% seen once. Study-wide results and limits: The study drew on few donors, limiting represented genetic and exposure-history diversity.

Concerning this clone: The antigen remains unidentified.

Germline V lookup: CDR1 MGHDK, CDR2 SYGVNS. Trimming stripped 2 bases from V and 4 bases from J, with 12 bases between. The CDR3 contains 15 residues. This TCR came from a man between 25 and 39 years old in good health. V is TRBV25-1 and J is TRBJ1-3, with a weak D call TRBD1 (5 bases). Sequences were obtained from naive CD4+ T cells sorted from blood. Subset reported: CD45RA+ positively selected. The CDR3 is CASSEGWGPGNTIYF. The CDR3 coding sequence is TGTGCCAGCAGTGAAGGGTGGGGACCAGGAAACACCATATATTTT.